Described below is a single T cell receptor beta chain sequence and its context. No antigen is known for it. A much larger clone sits a single nucleotide away, making a read error possible. This entry is derived from a study of regulatory T cells in long-lasting Graves disease. Study results and caveats: Fewer public clonotypes were shared by new patients (just under 1,000) than by persistent patients (about 2,800).

Trimming took 3 bases from V and 3 from J, leaving 20 bases between them. This CDR3 is built from 17 residues. Per the germline V gene, CDR1 is PRHDT and CDR2 is FYEKMQ (reference sequence). HTBI primers from iRepertoire and Arm-PCR of CDR3 regions yielded the TCR beta libraries. TCRdb passed the multiplex PCR reads through MiXCR, listing each CDR3 protein once. Of a few hundred thousand distinct CDR3 sequences in the sample, 18% were seen once. Time point here: newly diagnosed GD, antithyroid drugs for less than 3 months. With RNA extracted from PBMCs as input, the TCR library was made. Around 9 milliliters of peripheral blood were drawn into EDTA tubes. The sample was also reused in another study, on T cells in Graves' hyperthyroidism and ophthalmopathy.

Sample: peripheral blood mononuclear cells (PBMCs), taken at new diagnosis, from a patient treated with antithyroid drugs. The sequence was collected from a woman under 40 with Graves disease. The chain is built from TRBV13 and TRBJ1-1; D might be TRBD1 (5 bases). CDR3 protein: CASSFLLNVWGYTEAFF. For the CDR3, the DNA is TGTGCCAGCAGCTTCCTGTTAAACGTTTGGGGGTACACTGAAGCTTTCTTT.